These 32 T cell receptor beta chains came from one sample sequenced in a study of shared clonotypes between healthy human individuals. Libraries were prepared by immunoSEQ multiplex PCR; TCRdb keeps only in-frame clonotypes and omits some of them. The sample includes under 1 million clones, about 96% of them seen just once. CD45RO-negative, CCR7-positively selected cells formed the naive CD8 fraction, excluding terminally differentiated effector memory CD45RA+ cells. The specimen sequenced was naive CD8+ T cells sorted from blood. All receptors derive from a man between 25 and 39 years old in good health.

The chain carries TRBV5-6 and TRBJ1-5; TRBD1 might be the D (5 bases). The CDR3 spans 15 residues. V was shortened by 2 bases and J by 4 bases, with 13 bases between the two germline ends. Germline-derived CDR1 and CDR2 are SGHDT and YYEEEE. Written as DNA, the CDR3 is TGTGCCAGCAGCTTATCTGGGGCTTCAAATCAGCCCCAGCATTTT. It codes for CASSLSGASNQPQHF.

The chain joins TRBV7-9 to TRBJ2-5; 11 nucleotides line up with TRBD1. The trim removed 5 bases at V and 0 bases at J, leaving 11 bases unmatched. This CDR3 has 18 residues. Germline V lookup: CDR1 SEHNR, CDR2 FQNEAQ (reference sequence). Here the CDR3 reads CASSHGDRGLWNQETQYF. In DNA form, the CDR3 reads TGTGCCAGCAGCCACGGGGACAGGGGGTTGTGGAACCAAGAGACCCAGTACTTC.

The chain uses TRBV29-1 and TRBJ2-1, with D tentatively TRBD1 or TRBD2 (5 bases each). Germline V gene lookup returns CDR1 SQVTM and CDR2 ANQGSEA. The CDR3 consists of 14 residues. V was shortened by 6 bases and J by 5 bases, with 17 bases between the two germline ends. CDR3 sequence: CSVPNLRGDNEQFF. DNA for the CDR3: TGCAGCGTCCCCAACTTACGGGGCGACAATGAGCAGTTCTTC.

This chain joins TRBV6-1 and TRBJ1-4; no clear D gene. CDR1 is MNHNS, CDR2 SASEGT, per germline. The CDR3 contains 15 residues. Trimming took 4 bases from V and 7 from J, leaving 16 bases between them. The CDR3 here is CASSGEASSGEKLFF. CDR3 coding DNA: TGTGCCAGCAGTGGGGAGGCCTCCTCAGGTGAAAAACTGTTTTTT.

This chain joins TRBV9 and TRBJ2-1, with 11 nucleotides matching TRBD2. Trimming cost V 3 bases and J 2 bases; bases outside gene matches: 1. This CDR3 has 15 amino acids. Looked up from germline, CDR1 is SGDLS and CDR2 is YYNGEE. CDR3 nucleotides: TGTGCCAGCAGCGGACTAGCGGGACCCTACAATGAGCAGTTCTTC. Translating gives CASSGLAGPYNEQFF.

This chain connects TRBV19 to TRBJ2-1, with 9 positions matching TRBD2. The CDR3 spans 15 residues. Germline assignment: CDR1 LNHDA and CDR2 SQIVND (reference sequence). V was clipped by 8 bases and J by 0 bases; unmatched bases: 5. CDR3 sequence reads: CASQLAGSSYNEQFF. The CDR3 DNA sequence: TGTGCCAGTCAACTAGCGGGTAGCTCCTACAATGAGCAGTTCTTC.

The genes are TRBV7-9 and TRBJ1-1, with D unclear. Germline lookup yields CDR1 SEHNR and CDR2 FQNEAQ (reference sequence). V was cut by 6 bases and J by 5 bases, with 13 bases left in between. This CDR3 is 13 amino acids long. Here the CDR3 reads CASRVDGGTEAFF. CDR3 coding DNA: TGTGCCAGCAGGGTGGATGGTGGGACTGAAGCTTTCTTT.

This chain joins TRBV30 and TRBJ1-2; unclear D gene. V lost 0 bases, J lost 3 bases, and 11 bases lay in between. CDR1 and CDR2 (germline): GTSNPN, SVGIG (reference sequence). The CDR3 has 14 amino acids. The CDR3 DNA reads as TGTGCCTGGAGTGTACCATACGGGCACTATGGCTACACCTTC. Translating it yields CAWSVPYGHYGYTF.

CDR3 DNA: TGTGCCAGCAGCTTACAGCTGGGGAGCTCCTACGAGCAGTACTTC. Amino acid sequence: CASSLQLGSSYEQYF. V gene TRBV11-2 combines with J gene TRBJ2-7; a weak D match, TRBD2 (5 bases). Between the trimmed V and J ends, which lost 2 bases and 0 bases, there was a span of 11 bases. The CDR3 has 15 residues. Per the germline V gene, CDR1 is SGHAT and CDR2 is FQNNGV.

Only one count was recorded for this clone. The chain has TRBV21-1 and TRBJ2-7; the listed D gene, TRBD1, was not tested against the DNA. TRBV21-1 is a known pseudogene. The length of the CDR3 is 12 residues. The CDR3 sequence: CASSSQGHEQYF. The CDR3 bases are TGTGCCAGCAGCAGCCAGGGTCACGAGCAGTACTTC.

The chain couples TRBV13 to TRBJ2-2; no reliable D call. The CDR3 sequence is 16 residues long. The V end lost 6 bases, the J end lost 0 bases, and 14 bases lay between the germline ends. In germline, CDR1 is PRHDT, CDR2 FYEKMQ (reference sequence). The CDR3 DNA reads TGTGCCAGCAGGGAACGAGGCTCCCCGAACACCGGGGAGCTGTTTTTT. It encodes CASRERGSPNTGELFF.

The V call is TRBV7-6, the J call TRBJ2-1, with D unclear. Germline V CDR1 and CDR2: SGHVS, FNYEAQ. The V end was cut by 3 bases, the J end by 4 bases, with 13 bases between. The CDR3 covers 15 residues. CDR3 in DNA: TGTGCCAGCAGCTTTTCGAAAGTCCCTTACAATGAGCAGTTCTTC. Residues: CASSFSKVPYNEQFF.

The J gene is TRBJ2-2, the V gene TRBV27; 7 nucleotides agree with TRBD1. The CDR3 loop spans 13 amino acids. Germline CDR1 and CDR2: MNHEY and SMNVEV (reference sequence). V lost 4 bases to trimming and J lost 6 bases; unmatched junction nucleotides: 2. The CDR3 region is CASSSGQPGELFF. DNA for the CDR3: TGTGCCAGCAGTTCGGGACAGCCCGGGGAGCTGTTTTTT.

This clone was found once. For the CDR3, the DNA is TGTGCCAGTTCTAGATTCCCGGCTGGTGACGAGCAGTACTTC. It translates to CASSRFPAGDEQYF. The chain joins TRBV27 to TRBJ2-7; D not certain. In germline, CDR1 is MNHEY, CDR2 SMNVEV (reference sequence). The V and J ends lost 9 bases and 5 bases respectively, with 20 bases between them. The CDR3 contains 14 residues.

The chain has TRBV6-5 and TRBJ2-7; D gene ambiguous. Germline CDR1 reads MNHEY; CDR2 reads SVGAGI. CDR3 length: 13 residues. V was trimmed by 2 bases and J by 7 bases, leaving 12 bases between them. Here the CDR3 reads CASSYGPLGEQYF. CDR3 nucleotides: TGTGCCAGCAGTTACGGTCCGCTGGGAGAGCAGTACTTC.

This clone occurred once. CDR3 DNA: TGTGCCAGCAGGAATACCGGGACAGGGGCGGACAATGAGCAGTTCTTC. Protein sequence: CASRNTGTGADNEQFF. The J gene is TRBJ2-1, the V gene TRBV27; 10 nucleotides match TRBD1. The CDR3 loop spans 16 amino acids. Germline V gene data show CDR1 as MNHEY and CDR2 as SMNVEV (reference sequence). V shed 6 bases, J shed 5 bases, and the junction held 10 bases outside the gene matches.

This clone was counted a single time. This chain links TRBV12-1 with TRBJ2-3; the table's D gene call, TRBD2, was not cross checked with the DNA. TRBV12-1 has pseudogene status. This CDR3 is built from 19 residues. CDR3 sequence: CASRWDYLTPFSSTDTQYF. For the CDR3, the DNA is TGTGCCAGCAGATGGGACTACCTCACTCCCTTTTCTAGCACAGATACGCAGTATTTT.

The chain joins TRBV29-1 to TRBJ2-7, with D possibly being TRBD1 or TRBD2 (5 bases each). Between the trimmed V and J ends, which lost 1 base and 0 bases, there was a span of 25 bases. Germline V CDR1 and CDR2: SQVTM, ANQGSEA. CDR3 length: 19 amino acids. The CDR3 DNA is TGCAGCGTTGAAGCCCCGGGCCTTTTGCGAGGGGCCAGCTCCTACGAGCAGTACTTC. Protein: CSVEAPGLLRGASSYEQYF.

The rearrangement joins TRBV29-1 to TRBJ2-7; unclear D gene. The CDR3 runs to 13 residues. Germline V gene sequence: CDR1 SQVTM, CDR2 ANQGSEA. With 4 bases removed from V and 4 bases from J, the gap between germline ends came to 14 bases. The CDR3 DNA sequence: TGCAGCGTTGTTCCCCTCAATCGTTACGAGCAGTACTTC. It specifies CSVVPLNRYEQYF.

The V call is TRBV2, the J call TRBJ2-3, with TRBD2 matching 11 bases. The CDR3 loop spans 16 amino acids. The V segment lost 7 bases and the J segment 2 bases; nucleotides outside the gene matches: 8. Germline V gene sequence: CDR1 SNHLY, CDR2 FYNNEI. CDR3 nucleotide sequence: TGTGCCAGCACGGGGATAGCGGGAGGGTACACAGATACGCAGTATTTT. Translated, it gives CASTGIAGGYTDTQYF.

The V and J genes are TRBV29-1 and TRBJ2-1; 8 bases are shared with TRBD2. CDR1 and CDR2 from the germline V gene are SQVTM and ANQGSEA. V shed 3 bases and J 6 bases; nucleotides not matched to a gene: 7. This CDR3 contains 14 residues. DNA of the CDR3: TGCAGCGTTGACGGGCTAGCGGGCAGCAATGAGCAGTTCTTC. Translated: CSVDGLAGSNEQFF.

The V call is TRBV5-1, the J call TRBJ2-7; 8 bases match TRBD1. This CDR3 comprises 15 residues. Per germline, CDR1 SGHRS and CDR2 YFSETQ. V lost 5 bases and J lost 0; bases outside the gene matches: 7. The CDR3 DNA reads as TGCGCCAGCAGGGGCGGGACAGGTAGCTCCTACGAGCAGTACTTC. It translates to CASRGGTGSSYEQYF.

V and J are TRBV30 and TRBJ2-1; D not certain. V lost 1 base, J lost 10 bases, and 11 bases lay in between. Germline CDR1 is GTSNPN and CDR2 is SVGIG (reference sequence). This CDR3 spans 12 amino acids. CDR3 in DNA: TGTGCCTGGAGTGGAGGCAGCCGGGAGCAGTTCTTC. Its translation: CAWSGGSREQFF. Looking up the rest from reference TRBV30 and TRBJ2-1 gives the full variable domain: SQTIHQWPATLVQPVGSPLSLECTVEGTSNPNLYWYRQAAGRGLQLLFYSVGIGQISSEVPQNLSASRPQDRQFILSSKKLLLSDSGFYLCAWSGGSREQFFGPGTRLTVL.

The CDR3 loop is CASRWEGSYNEQFF. CDR3 nucleotide sequence: TGCGCCAGCCGGTGGGAGGGTTCCTACAATGAGCAGTTCTTC. The V call is TRBV5-1, the J call TRBJ2-1; 7 bases are a match to TRBD2. With V trimmed by 7 bases and J by 1 base, 5 bases remained unmatched. This CDR3 spans 14 amino acids. Looked up from germline, CDR1 is SGHRS and CDR2 is YFSETQ.

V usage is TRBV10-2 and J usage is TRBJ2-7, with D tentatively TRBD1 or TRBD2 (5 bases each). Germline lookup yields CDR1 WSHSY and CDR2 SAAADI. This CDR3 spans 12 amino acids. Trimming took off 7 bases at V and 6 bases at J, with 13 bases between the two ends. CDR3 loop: CASTGTLGEQYF. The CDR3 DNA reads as TGCGCCAGCACTGGGACCTTGGGCGAGCAGTACTTC.

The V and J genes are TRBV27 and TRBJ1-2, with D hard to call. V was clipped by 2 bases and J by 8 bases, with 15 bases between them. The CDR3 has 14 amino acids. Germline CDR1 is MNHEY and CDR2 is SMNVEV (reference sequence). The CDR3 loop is CASSLTDSRTGYTF. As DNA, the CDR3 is TGTGCCAGCAGTTTAACAGATAGCCGGACGGGCTACACCTTC.

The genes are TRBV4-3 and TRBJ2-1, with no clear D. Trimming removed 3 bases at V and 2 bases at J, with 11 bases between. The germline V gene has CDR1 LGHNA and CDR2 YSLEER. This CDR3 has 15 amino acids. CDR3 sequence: CASSQVWRTYNEQFF. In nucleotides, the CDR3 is TGCGCCAGCAGCCAGGTCTGGCGCACCTACAATGAGCAGTTCTTC.

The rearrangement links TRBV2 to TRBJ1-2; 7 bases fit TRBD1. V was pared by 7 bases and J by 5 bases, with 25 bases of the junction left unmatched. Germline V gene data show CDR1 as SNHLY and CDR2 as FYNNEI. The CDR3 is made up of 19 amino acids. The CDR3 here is CASKTPIRDSPQGGYGYTF. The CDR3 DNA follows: TGTGCCAGCAAAACACCGATCCGGGACAGTCCCCAAGGAGGTTATGGCTACACCTTC.

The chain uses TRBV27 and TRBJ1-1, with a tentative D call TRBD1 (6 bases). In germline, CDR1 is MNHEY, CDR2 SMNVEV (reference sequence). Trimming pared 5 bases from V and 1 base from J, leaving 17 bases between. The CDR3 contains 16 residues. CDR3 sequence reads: CASSLGERGANTEAFF. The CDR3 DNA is TGTGCCAGCAGTCTAGGGGAGCGGGGGGCGAACACTGAAGCTTTCTTT.

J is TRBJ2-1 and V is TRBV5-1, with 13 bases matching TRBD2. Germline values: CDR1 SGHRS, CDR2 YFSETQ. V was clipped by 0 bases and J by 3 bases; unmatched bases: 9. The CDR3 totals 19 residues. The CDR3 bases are TGCGCCAGCAGCTTGGACTCCGGACTAGCGGGAGAAGTCTACAATGAGCAGTTCTTC. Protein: CASSLDSGLAGEVYNEQFF. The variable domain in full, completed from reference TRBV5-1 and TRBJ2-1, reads KAGVTQTPRYLIKTRGQQVTLSCSPISGHRSVSWYQQTPGQGLQFLFEYFSETQRNKGNFPGRFSGRQFSNSRSEMNVSTLELGDSALYLCASSLDSGLAGEVYNEQFFGPGTRLTVL.

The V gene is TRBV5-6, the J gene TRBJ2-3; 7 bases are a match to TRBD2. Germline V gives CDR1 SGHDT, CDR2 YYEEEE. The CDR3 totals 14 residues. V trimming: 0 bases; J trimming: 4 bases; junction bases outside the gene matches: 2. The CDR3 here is CASSLGLASDTQYF. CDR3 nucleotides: TGTGCCAGCAGCTTGGGACTAGCATCAGATACGCAGTATTTT.

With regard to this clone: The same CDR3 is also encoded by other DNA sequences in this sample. In nucleotides, the CDR3 is TGTGCCAGCAGTTTAGGGACTAGCGGCTACAATGAGCAGTTCTTC. Encoded protein: CASSLGTSGYNEQFF. The chain links TRBV27 to TRBJ2-1, with 11 bases that match TRBD2. The CDR3 spans 15 residues. CDR1 and CDR2 from the germline V gene are MNHEY and SMNVEV (reference sequence). Trimming cost V 2 bases and J 3 bases; bases outside gene matches: 0.